This T cell receptor (beta chain) was recorded in a study of OX40 agonist ivuxolimab in advanced cancers. To note about this clone: Its antigen is unknown.

The repertoire was sequenced with immunoSEQ multiplex PCR; TCRdb's copy has only in-frame clones and lacks some. The repertoire includes around 19,000 clones, 75% to 95% of them detected once, and around 50% sits in the top ten. Trimming removed 3 bases from V and 8 bases from J, with 10 bases in between. Per the germline V gene, CDR1 is ENHRY and CDR2 is SYGVKD. This CDR3 has 12 residues. Points from the study as a whole: On average, a greater number of expanded clones characterised CD8+ T cells relative to CD4+. Normalized T-cell clonal expansion was also low in a subset of nonresponders. At 0.1 to 3.0 mg/kg, clonal expansion of CD4+ and CD8+ blood T cells had occurred by week 6.

The chain employs TRBV10-3 and TRBJ1-2; D is ambiguous. The sample here was CD4+ or CD8+ T cells sorted from blood, taken in a trial of the OX40 agonist ivuxolimab. This sequence originates from an adult with an advanced solid tumor such as melanoma, head and neck, liver or kidney cancer. Here the CDR3 reads CAISEDTMGYTF. Here the CDR3 DNA reads TGTGCCATCAGTGAAGATACGATGGGCTACACCTTC.